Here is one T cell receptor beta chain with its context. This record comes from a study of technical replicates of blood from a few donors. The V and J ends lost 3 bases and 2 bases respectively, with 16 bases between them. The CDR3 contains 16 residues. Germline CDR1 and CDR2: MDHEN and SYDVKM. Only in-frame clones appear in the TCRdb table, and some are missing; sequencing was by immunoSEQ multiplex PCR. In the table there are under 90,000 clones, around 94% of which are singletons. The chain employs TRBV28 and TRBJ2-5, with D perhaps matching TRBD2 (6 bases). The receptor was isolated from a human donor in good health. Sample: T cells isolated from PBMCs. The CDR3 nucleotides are TGTGCCAGCAGTTTTTCTTGGGAGGAGAGACAAGAGACCCAGTACTTC. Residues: CASSFSWEERQETQYF.